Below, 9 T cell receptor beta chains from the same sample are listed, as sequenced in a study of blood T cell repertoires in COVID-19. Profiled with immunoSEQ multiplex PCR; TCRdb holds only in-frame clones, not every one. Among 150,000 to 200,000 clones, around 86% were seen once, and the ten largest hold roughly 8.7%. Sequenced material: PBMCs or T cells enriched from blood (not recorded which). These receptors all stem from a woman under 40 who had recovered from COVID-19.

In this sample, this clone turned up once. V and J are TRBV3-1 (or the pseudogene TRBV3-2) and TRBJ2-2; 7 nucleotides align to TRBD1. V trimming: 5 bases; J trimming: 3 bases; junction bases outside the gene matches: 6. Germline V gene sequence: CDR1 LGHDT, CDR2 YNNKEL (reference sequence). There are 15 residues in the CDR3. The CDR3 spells CASSKTGLDTGELFF. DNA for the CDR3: TGTGCCAGCAGCAAGACAGGGTTGGACACCGGGGAGCTGTTTTTT.

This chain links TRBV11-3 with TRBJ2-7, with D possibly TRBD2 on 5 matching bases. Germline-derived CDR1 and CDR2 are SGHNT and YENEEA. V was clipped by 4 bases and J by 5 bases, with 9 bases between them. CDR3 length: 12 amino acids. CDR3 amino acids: CASSSGIHEQYF. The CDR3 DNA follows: TGTGCCAGCAGCTCGGGGATCCACGAGCAGTACTTC.

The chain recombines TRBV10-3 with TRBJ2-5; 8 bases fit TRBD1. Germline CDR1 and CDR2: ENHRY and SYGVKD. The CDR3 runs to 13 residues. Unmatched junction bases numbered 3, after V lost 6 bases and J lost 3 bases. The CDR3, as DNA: TGTGCCATCAGGGACAGGGAAGAAGAGACCCAGTACTTC. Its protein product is CAIRDREEETQYF.

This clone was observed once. The CDR3 region is CASSLAYIGQGGDEQYF. For the CDR3, the DNA is TGTGCCAGCAGCTTAGCTTATATAGGACAGGGAGGCGACGAGCAGTACTTC. The chain has TRBV7-8 and TRBJ2-7; 8 bases are shared with TRBD1. Germline V gives CDR1 SGHVS, CDR2 FQNEAQ. The CDR3 has 17 residues. V trimming: 0 bases; J trimming: 5 bases; junction bases outside the gene matches: 12. The full variable domain, rest sourced from reference TRBV7-8 and TRBJ2-7, is GAGVSQSPRYKVAKRGQDVALRCDPISGHVSLFWYQQALGQGPEFLTYFQNEAQLDKSGLPSDRFFAERPEGSVSTLKIQRTQQEDSAVYLCASSLAYIGQGGDEQYFGPGTRLTVT.

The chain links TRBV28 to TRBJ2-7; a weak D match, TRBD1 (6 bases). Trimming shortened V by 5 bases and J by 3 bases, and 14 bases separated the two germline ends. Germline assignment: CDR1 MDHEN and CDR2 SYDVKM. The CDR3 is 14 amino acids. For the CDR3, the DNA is TGTGCCAGCAGTCTACAGGGAAACATCTACGAGCAGTACTTC. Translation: CASSLQGNIYEQYF. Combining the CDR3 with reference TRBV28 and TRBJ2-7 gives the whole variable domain DVKVTQSSRYLVKRTGEKVFLECVQDMDHENMFWYRQDPGLGLRLIYFSYDVKMKEKGDIPEGYSVSREKKERFSLILESASTNQTSMYLCASSLQGNIYEQYFGPGTRLTVT.

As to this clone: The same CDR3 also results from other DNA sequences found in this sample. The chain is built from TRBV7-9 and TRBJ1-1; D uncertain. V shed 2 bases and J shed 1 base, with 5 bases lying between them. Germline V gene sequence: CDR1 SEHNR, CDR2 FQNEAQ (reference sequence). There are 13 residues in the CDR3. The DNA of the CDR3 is TGTGCCAGCAGCTTACGGGGGAACACTGAAGCTTTCTTT. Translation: CASSLRGNTEAFF. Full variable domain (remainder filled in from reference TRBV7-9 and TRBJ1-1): DTGVSQNPRHKITKRGQNVTFRCDPISEHNRLYWYRQTLGQGPEFLTYFQNEAQLEKSRLLSDRFSAERPKGSFSTLEIQRTEQGDSAMYLCASSLRGNTEAFFGQGTRLTVV.

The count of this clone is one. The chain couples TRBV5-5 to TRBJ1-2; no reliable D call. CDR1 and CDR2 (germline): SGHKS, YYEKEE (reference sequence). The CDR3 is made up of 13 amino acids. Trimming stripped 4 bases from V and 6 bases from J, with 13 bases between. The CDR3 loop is CASSPGSIDGYTF. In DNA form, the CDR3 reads TGTGCCAGCAGCCCGGGGAGTATAGATGGCTACACCTTC.

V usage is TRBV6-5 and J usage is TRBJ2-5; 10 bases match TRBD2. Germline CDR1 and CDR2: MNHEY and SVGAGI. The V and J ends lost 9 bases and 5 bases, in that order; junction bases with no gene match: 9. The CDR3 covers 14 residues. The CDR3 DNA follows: TGTGCCAGTCGGCCTAGCGGGAGTTGGGAGACCCAGTACTTC. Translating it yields CASRPSGSWETQYF.

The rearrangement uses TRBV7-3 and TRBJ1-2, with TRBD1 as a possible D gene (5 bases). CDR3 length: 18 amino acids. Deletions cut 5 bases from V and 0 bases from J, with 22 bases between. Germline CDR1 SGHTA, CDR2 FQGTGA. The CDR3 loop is CASSPRGGLLLPNYGYTF. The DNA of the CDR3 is TGTGCCAGCAGCCCCCGCGGGGGACTCCTATTGCCTAACTATGGCTACACCTTC.